Sequencing of this T cell receptor (beta chain) was carried out in a study of cytomegalovirus exposure and HLA in healthy donors (dated by TCRdb to about 2017). The study in broad terms: According to an earlier analysis of 587 of the donors, roughly 180 million T cells yielded 117 million unique TCR beta sequences and 276 Gb of sequence data. About 300 gigabases of sequencing data and around 85 million unique TCR sequences made up an early release that covered around 640 HLA-typed donors. Of the roughly 420 genotyped donors, roughly 80% were placed in the genetic ancestry cluster associated with self-reported Caucasian donors. The aim of the study was to test whether cataloging public T cell receptors could identify signatures of past pathogen exposure. The T cell repertoires of 666 subjects were profiled by immunosequencing and related to cytomegalovirus serostatus. A separate validation cohort of roughly 130 different subjects was used in addition to the 666-subject first cohort. High-throughput TCR immunosequencing, statistical association of individual TCRs with disease status, and machine learning were combined to predict cytomegalovirus infection status. A later analysis re-analyzed previously published TCR beta repertoires from about 730 donors and added high-resolution HLA genotyping to study TCR occurrence patterns. The later analysis used no new phenotypic data to find candidate immune exposures, relying instead on TCR beta sequences and their occurrence across donors. An earlier analysis of some 600 of the donors applied high-throughput TCR beta sequencing to assess whether each TCR beta V gene segment acted as functional or pseudogenic. Donor age, sex, ethnicity and CMV serostatus were compiled alongside the repertoire data. In a later genetic analysis, genome-wide SNP genotypes for about three fifths of the 666 donors were used, and that subset was treated as a discovery cohort. Every discovery cohort repertoire had been produced on one sequencing platform. HLA typing included class I and class II loci at four-digit resolution. Typing coverage varied by locus: roughly 629-640 donors for A, B, C, DRB1 and DQB1; around 560 for DQA1; nearly 610 for DPA1; around 450 for DPB1. Because of strong linkage in the cohort, 4 to 6 DR-DQ haplotypes were treated as single units for association and clustering. Among about 410 genotyped donors of the cohort, an average of about 220,000 unique TCR beta nucleotide sequences was sequenced per donor, of which about 19% were non-productive. Broad study findings and their caveats: Immune exposure information for the cohort was limited to CMV serostatus. A later genetic analysis reported fewer N-insertions in productive TCRs among donors in an Asian-associated ancestry cluster than the roughly 670-donor mean. In this cohort, only TCR beta chains were sequenced, and detectable features were limited by the absence of alpha or paired-chain data. A later genetic analysis associated a missense DCLRE1C variant with V-gene and J-gene trimming of TCR beta chains, and an independent cohort replicated the association. A total of 150 to 200 TCR beta chains were listed by the study as associated with cytomegalovirus. According to the authors, the approach could potentially be generalized to other disease states and immunological phenotypes. A further reported finding was that TCR beta sequences accurately predicted the HLA-A and HLA-B alleles for most subjects in the first cohort. According to a later analysis, parvovirus B19, influenza, CMV and Epstein-Barr virus appeared linked to several top co-occurrence clusters. In both the original and validation cohorts, the classifier was reported to diagnose cytomegalovirus status with high specificity and sensitivity. Over 15 rarely observed V segments, including chromosome 9 orphons, were excluded from the earlier analysis of about 610 of the donors because counts were too low. In a later analysis, HLA-associated TCR beta chains showed more clonal expansion and lower generation probabilities than non-associated chains that were equally common. Most TCR sequences were observed very rarely across donors, whereas some public TCRs were present in many individuals. Some IMGT-functional V segments, including TRBV6-2 and TRBV6-3, could not be told apart with the 87-base-pair reads, so those segments were excluded. Correlated functional status among segregating V segments might be attributable to linkage disequilibrium, but an unknown experimental factor could not be ruled out. In a later analysis, TCR association rates were found to vary across HLA loci, with the most associated TCRs seen for DRB1 alleles and the fewest for HLA-C alleles. In vitro tests confirmed that a few of the cytomegalovirus-associated TCR beta chains recognize cytomegalovirus antigens. In an earlier analysis of approximately 590 of the donors, most TCR beta V segments were observed in productive rearrangements about 87% or about 30% of the time, broadly matching IMGT annotations. The presence/absence analyses assumed that sequencing depth was roughly uniform across donors, and that assumption may not be true. A cluster of highly shared sequence variants was judged likely to represent a technical artifact of the sequencing pipeline. A later analysis associated about 17,000 TCR beta sequences with specific HLA alleles at a false discovery rate of 0.05. When HLA alleles, especially DR and DQ, strongly co-occurred, TCR associations were difficult to assign to individual alleles. A later analysis found that most CMV-associated TCR beta chains appeared HLA-restricted, with HLA associations seemingly driven largely by CMV exposure. Because HLA typing was unavailable for some donors at each locus, only the typed subset was used in association tests.

Comment on this clone: Its antigen remains undetermined. Per-base quality was not reported, and no clone a single base away is much larger than it.

The method was the immunoSEQ multiplex PCR assay. The multiplex PCR relied on a mix of 60 forward primers for TCR Vbeta segments and 13 reverse primers for TCR Jbeta segments. Amplification of the CDR3 region of rearranged TCR beta genes was performed with a multiplex PCR assay on genomic DNA. Amplified TCR beta libraries were sequenced as 87-base-pair reads on the Illumina HiSeq System. The paper's data handling went like this. A later analysis counted some 80 million unique TCR beta chains across the 550 to 800 repertoires, and around 9.9 million of these chains were shared by at least two donors. To remove PCR and sequencing errors, raw reads were error-corrected and collapsed into unique sequences using a nearest-neighbor algorithm that merged closely related sequences. V, D and J gene segments were assigned by aligning CDR3 sequences to IMGT reference sequences. Each retained sequence needed at least a six-nucleotide match to both a V gene segment and a J gene segment. Rearrangements were called productive when the CDR3 lacked stop codons and stayed in frame with V and J; all others were non-productive. Following IMGT convention, CDR3 was defined as the stretch from the second conserved V-encoded cysteine to the conserved J-encoded phenylalanine. Sequences without an unambiguous match to a single V gene segment were excluded from the earlier analysis of a few hundred of the donors. In an earlier analysis of several hundred of the donors, a V segment was called functional when productive rearrangements were above 56.7%, and segregating when the standard deviation between donors exceeded 5%. To diagnose cytomegalovirus status from the catalog of TCR beta chain sequences, a statistical classification framework was built. A later analysis assigned V and J genes by comparing TCR nucleotide sequences with IMGT/GENE-DB human TR gene sequences. Using the TCRdist pipeline, a later analysis assigned CDR3 sequences along with most-parsimonious VDJ recombination scenarios. In a later analysis, each TCR beta chain was defined by its CDR3 amino acid sequence together with its V-gene family, and reads without a unique V-gene family were excluded. In a later analysis, fewer than 650 highly shared, low-generation-probability nucleotide sequences were removed to address suspected cross-contamination and a sequencing artifact. In a later analysis, a clonal expansion index for each public chain was calculated from normalized within-repertoire ranks of inferred template counts. A later analysis computed generation probabilities with a VDJ recombination model fitted to out-of-frame rearrangements, and checked the results against IGoR. In a later analysis, TCR-TCR, TCR-HLA and TCR-CMV co-occurrence was scored with hypergeometric tests, and a repertoire-size bias correction was applied to TCR pairs. False discovery rates were estimated in a later analysis by permuting HLA or CMV assignments 20 times. In a later analysis, co-occurring TCRs were grouped using DBSCAN, and TCRdist sequence similarity was added for clustering within HLA-allele-positive subsets. Repertoires with fewer than 30,000 or more than 120,000 public chains were left out of co-occurrence clustering, as were four to six repertoires with anomalous nucleotide sharing. TCRdb re-hosts the immuneACCESS table, in-frame sequences only. Its copies lack some clones; in the studies checked, an unresolved V gene accounts for under half of them, and the cause for the rest is not known. The D gene and trimming were derived from the DNA, and the V and J assignments and clone size from that table. A total of about 100,000 clones appear in this sample, 79% of them only once. Approximately 3% of the sample goes to the ten largest clones.

In total, 600 or so healthy bone marrow donors made up the cohort. At the time of sampling, all cohort members were nominally healthy, though unrecorded immune exposures were likely present. The donor tested CMV seronegative, placing the donor among the approximately 360 seronegative members of the cohort. A peripheral blood sample was collected from each donor, and TCR beta sequencing was performed on peripheral blood mononuclear cells. Genomic DNA extraction from the blood cell samples was performed with the Qiagen DNeasy Blood Extraction Kit. The CDR3 sequence holds 14 residues, the cysteine and phenylalanine included. The sequence is cut down to CDR3 DNA, 42 bases in frame from base 1. CDR1 and CDR2, looked up from the germline V gene, are MDHEN and SYDVKM. Ends trimmed: V by 4 bases, J by 4 bases; bases unmatched to a gene: 4.

In this chain, TRBV28 is recombined with TRBJ1-3, with 7 bases matching TRBD1. The TCR sequence derives from a woman aged 40 to 50 in good health and CMV-seronegative. Sequencing input: PBMCs. The base sequence is TGTGCCAGCAGTTCCCCGGACAGGGGAAACACCATATATTTT. Its protein is CASSSPDRGNTIYF.